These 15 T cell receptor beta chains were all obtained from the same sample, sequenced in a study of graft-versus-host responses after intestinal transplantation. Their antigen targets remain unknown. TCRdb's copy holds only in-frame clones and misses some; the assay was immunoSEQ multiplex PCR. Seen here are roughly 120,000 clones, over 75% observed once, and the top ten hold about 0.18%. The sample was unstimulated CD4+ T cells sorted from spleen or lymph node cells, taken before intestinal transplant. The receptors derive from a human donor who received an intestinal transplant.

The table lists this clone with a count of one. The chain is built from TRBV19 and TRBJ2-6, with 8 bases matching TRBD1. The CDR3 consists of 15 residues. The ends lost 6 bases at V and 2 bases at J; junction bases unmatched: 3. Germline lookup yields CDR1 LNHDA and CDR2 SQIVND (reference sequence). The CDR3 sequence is CASREDRAGANVLTF. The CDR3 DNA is TGTGCCAGTAGGGAGGACAGGGCTGGGGCCAACGTCCTGACTTTC.

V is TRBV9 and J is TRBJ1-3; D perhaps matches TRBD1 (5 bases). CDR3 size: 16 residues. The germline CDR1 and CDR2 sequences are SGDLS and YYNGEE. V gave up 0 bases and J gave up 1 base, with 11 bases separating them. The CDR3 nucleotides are TGTGCCAGCAGCGTAGCTCGTGGGACTTCTGGAAACACCATATATTTT. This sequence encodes CASSVARGTSGNTIYF.

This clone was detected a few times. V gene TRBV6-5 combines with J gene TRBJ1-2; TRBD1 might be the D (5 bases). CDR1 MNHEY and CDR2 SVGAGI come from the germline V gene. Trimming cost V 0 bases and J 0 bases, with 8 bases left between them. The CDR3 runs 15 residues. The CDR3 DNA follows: TGTGCCAGCAGTTACTCCTACAGGCCTAACTATGGCTACACCTTC. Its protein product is CASSYSYRPNYGYTF.

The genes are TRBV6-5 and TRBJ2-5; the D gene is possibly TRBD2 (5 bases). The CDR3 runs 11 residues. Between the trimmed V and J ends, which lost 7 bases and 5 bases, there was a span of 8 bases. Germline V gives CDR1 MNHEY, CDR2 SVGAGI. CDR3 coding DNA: TGTGCCAGCAACCGAGGGGAGACCCAGTACTTC. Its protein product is CASNRGETQYF.

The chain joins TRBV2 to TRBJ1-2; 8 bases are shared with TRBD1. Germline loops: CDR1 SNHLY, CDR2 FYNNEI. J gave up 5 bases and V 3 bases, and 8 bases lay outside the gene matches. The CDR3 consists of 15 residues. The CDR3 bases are TGTGCCAGCAGTGACCAGGGGGCGGGATCGTATGGCTACACCTTC. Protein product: CASSDQGAGSYGYTF.

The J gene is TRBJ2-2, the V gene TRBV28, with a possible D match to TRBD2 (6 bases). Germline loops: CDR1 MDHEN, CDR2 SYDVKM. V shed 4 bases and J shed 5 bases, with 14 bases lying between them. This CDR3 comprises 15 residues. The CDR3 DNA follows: TGTGCCAGCAGTTCTGGGGCCGCGGGGACCGGGGAGCTGTTTTTT. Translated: CASSSGAAGTGELFF.

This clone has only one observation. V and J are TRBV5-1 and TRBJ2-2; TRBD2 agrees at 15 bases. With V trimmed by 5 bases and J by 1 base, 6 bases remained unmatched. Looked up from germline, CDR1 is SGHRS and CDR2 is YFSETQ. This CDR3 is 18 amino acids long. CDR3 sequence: CASSTGLAGGLNTGELFF. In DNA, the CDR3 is TGCGCCAGCAGTACGGGACTAGCGGGAGGTTTGAACACCGGGGAGCTGTTTTTT.

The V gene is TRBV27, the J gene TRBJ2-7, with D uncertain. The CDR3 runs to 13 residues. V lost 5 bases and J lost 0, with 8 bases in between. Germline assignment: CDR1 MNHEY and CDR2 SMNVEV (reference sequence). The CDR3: CASSPYSSYEQYF. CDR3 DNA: TGTGCCAGCAGTCCTTACAGCTCCTACGAGCAGTACTTC.

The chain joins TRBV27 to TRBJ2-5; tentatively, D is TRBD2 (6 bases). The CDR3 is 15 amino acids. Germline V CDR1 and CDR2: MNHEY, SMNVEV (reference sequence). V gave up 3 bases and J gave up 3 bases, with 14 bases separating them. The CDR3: CASSLEGRREETQYF. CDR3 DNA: TGTGCCAGCAGTTTGGAGGGCAGGCGGGAAGAGACCCAGTACTTC.

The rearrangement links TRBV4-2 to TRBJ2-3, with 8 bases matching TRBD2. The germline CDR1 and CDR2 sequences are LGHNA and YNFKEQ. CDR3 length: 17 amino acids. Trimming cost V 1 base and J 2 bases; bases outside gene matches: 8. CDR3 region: CASSQGVAGGYTDTQYF. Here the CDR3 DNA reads TGTGCCAGCAGCCAAGGCGTGGCGGGAGGTTACACAGATACGCAGTATTTT.

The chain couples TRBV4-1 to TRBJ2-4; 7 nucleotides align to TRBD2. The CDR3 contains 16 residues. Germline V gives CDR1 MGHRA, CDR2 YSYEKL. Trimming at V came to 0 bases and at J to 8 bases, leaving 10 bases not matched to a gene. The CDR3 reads CASSQDFRTGGDIQYF. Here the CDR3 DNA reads TGCGCCAGCAGCCAAGATTTTCGGACGGGAGGAGACATTCAGTACTTC.

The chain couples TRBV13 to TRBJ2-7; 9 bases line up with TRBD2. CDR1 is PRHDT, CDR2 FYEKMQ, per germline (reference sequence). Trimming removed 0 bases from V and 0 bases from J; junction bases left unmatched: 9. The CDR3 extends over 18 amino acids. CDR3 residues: CASSLGLGLAGLSYEQYF. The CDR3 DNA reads TGTGCCAGCAGCTTAGGCCTAGGCCTAGCGGGGCTCTCCTACGAGCAGTACTTC.

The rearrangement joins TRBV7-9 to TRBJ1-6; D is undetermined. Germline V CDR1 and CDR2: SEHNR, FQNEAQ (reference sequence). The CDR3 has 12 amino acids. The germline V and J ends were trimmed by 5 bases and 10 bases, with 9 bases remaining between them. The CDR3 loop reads CASSPRGSPLHF. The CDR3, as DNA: TGTGCCAGCAGCCCCCGAGGGTCACCCCTCCACTTT. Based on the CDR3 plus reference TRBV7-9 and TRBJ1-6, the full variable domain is DTGVSQNPRHKITKRGQNVTFRCDPISEHNRLYWYRQTLGQGPEFLTYFQNEAQLEKSRLLSDRFSAERPKGSFSTLEIQRTEQGDSAMYLCASSPRGSPLHFGNGTRLTVT.

CDR3 amino acids: CASSHTGTYEQYF. The CDR3 DNA reads TGTGCCAGCAGCCATACTGGTACCTACGAGCAGTACTTC. V gene TRBV4-2 combines with J gene TRBJ2-7; no clear D. Germline assignment: CDR1 LGHNA and CDR2 YNFKEQ. The CDR3 consists of 13 residues. V shed 3 bases and J shed 2 bases, with 8 bases lying between them.

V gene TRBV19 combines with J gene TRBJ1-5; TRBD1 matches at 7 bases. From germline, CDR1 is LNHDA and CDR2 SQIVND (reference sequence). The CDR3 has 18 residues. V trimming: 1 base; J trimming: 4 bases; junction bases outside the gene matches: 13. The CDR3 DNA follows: TGTGCCAGTAGTATAGCCCCTACAGGGGCCCGTCCTAATCAGCCCCAGCATTTT. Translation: CASSIAPTGARPNQPQHF.